This TCR beta chain was identified during a study of blood T cell repertoires in COVID-19. In the study overall: There were acute and convalescent COVID-19 samples, and they came from the United States, Italy and Spain.

Authors' analysis steps: Estimated nucleated cell counts came from reference gene primer amplification. The protocol was immunoSEQ multiplex PCR, while the TCRdb copy is restricted to in-frame clones and leaves out a portion. D and trimming come from the DNA, and the V and J calls and clone size come from that table. The table lists around 300,000 clones, under 90% of them singletons. This CDR3 comprises 12 residues. Looked up from germline, CDR1 is ENHRY and CDR2 is SYGVKD. The V gene end was trimmed by 10 bases and the J gene end by 5 bases; junction bases not matched to a gene: 6. Assignments of participants to cohorts depended upon their own reported clinical history. What the recovered Cohort 3 donors had was two negative PCRs, clearance, or symptom resolution.

This TCR was sampled from a woman in her thirties or forties who had recovered from COVID-19. The source material was PBMCs or T cells enriched from blood (not recorded which). The rearrangement links TRBV10-3 to TRBJ2-7; 9 positions agree with TRBD1. The CDR3 sequence is CATRDRDHEQYF. The DNA of the CDR3 is TGTGCCACCCGGGACAGGGATCACGAGCAGTACTTC.